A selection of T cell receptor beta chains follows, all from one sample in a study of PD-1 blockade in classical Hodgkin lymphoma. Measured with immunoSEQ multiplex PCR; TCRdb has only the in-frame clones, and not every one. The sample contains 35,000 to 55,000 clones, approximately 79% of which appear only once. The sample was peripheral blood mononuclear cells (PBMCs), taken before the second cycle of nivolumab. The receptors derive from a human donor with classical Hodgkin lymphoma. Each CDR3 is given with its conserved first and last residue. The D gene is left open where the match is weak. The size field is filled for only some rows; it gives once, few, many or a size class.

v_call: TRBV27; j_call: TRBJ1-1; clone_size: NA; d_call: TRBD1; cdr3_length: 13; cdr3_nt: TGTGCCAGCAGTCTTAACCGACAGGGAACGGCTTTCTTT; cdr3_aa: CASSLNRQGTAFF
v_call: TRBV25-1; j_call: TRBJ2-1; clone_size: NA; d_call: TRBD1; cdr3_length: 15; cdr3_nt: TGTGCCAGCAGCGGAGGGGACAGGCACTACAATGAGCAGTTCTTC; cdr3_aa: CASSGGDRHYNEQFF
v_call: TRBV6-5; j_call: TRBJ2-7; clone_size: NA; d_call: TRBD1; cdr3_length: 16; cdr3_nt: TGTGCCAGCAGTTACTCGGCCGGGACAGCAGGGACCGAGCAGTACTTC; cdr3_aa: CASSYSAGTAGTEQYF
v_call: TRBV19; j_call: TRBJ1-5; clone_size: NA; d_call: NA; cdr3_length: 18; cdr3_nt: TGTGCCAGTAGTATTAGTCCGACAGCCATGTATAGCAATCAGCCCCAGCATTTT; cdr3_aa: CASSISPTAMYSNQPQHF
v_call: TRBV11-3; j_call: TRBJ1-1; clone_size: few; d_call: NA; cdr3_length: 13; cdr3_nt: TGTGCCAGCAGCTTAAATCTGAACACTGAAGCTTTCTTT; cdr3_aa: CASSLNLNTEAFF
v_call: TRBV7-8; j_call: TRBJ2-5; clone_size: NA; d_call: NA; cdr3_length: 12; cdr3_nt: TGTGCCACCTCCACAGAGCAAGAGACCCAGTACTTC; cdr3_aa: CATSTEQETQYF
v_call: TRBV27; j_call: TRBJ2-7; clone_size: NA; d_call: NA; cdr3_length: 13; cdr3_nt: TGTGCCAGCAGTTTACGGGGCCCCTACGAGCAGTACTTC; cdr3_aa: CASSLRGPYEQYF
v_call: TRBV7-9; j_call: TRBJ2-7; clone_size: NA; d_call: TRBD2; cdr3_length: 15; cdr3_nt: TGTGCCAGCAGCCCCGAGGGAGGGTGGGGCTACGAGCAGTACTTC; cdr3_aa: CASSPEGGWGYEQYF
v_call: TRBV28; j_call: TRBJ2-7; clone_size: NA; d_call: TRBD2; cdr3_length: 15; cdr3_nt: TGTGCCAGCAGTTTCTATGGACTAGCGGGAGACGAGCAGTACTTC; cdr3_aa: CASSFYGLAGDEQYF
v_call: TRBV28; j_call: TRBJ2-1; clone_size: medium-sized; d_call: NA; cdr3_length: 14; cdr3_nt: TGTGCCAGCAGTTTATTTGATGGATACAATGAGCAGTTCTTC; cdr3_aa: CASSLFDGYNEQFF
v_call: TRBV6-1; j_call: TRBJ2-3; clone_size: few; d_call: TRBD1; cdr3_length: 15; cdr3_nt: TGTGCCAGCAGTCGACAGACAGGGGTCCCAGATACGCAGTATTTT; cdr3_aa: CASSRQTGVPDTQYF
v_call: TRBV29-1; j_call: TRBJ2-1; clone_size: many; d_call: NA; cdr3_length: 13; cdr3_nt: TGCAGCGTTGTGGGGCTCGTCCGAGAGGAGCAGTTCTTC; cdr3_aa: CSVVGLVREEQFF
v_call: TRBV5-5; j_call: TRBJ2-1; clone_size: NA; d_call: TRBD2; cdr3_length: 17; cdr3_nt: TGTGCCAGCAGAGGGACTAGCGGGGGGAGCTCCTACAATGAGCAGTTCTTC; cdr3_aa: CASRGTSGGSSYNEQFF
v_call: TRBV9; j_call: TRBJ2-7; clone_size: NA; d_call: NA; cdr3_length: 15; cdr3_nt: TGTGCCAGCAGCGTAGGATCAGGGAAAAGGGACGAGCAGTACTTC; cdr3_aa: CASSVGSGKRDEQYF
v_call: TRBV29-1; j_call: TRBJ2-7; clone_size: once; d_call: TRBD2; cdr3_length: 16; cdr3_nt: TGCAGCGTTGATCCCCTAGCGGGGGTAGTCTCCTACGAGCAGTACTTC; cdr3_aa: CSVDPLAGVVSYEQYF